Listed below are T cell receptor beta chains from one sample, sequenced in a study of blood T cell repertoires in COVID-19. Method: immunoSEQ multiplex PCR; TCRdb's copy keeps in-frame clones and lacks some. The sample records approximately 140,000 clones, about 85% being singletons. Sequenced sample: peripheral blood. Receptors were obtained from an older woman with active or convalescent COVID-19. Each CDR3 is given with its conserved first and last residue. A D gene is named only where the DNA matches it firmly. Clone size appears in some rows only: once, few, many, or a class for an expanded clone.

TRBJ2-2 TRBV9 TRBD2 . CASSPGGAGGPGELFF TGTGCCAGCAGCCCCGGAGGGGCGGGGGGCCCCGGGGAGCTGTTTTTT
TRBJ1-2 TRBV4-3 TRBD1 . CASSQAGGHGYTF TGCGCCAGCAGCCAAGCAGGGGGTCATGGCTACACCTTC
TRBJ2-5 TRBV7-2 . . CASSYVGPETQYF TGTGCCAGCAGCTACGTGGGCCCAGAGACCCAGTACTTC
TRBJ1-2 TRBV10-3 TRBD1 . CAINKGQGFDYGYTF TGTGCCATCAATAAAGGACAGGGATTTGACTATGGCTACACCTTC
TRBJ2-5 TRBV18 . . CASSQNRVGGETQYF TGTGCCAGCTCACAGAACAGGGTTGGCGGGGAGACCCAGTACTTC
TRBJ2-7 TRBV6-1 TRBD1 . CASSDQGTGSNEQYF TGTGCCAGCAGTGATCAAGGGACAGGGTCCAACGAGCAGTACTTC
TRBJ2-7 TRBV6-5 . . CASSLGRGVAYEQYF TGTGCCAGCAGTCTTGGCAGGGGGGTTGCCTACGAGCAGTACTTC
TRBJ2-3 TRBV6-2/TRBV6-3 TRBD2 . CASSPTTSWADTQYF TGTGCCAGCAGCCCCACGACTAGCTGGGCGGATACGCAGTATTTT
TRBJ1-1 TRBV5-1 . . CASSLGVRGTEAFF TGCGCCAGCAGCCTTGGGGTCAGGGGCACTGAAGCTTTCTTT
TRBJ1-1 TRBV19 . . CASTPGLNTEAFF TGTGCCAGTACGCCGGGATTGAACACTGAAGCTTTCTTT
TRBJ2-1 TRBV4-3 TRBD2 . CASSQGWTSGGYNEQFF TGCGCCAGCAGCCAAGGTTGGACTAGCGGGGGTTACAATGAGCAGTTCTTC
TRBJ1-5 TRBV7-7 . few CASSLARGLGWPQHF TGTGCTAGCAGCTTAGCGCGGGGTTTGGGATGGCCCCAGCATTTT
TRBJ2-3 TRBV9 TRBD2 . CASSGRLAGGVSTDTQYF TGTGCCAGCAGCGGAAGACTAGCGGGGGGAGTGAGCACAGATACGCAGTATTTT
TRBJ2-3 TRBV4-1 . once CASSQDLKTQYF TGCGCCAGCAGCCAAGATCTTAAAACGCAGTATTTT
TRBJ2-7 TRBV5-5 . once CASGIPGHLYEQYF TGTGCCAGCGGCATTCCTGGACACCTCTACGAGCAGTACTTC
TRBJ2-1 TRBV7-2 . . CASSLAGTSYNEQFF TGTGCCAGCAGCTTGGCGGGGACCTCCTACAATGAGCAGTTCTTC
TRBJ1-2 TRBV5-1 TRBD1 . CATSQQGEGYGYTF TGCGCCACCAGCCAACAGGGGGAGGGCTATGGCTACACCTTC